Listed below are T cell receptor beta chains from one sample, sequenced in a study of blood T cell repertoires in COVID-19. Profiling relied on immunoSEQ multiplex PCR, and the TCRdb table lists in-frame clones only, not all of them. The repertoire holds approximately 210,000 clones, with around 88% as singletons. Sequencing used peripheral blood. The receptors here all came from a woman aged 45-65 years with acute or convalescent COVID-19. The CDR3 runs from the conserved cysteine through the conserved F or W. Fields, in order: J gene, V gene, CDR3 protein.

j_gene: TRBJ1-2; v_gene: TRBV3-1/TRBV3-2; CDR3aa: CASSHSRGQGAAGYTF
j_gene: TRBJ1-1; v_gene: TRBV6-5; CDR3aa: CASRDLRGRNTEAFF
j_gene: TRBJ2-5; v_gene: TRBV2; CDR3aa: CASSEWLAGDWETQYF
j_gene: TRBJ1-5; v_gene: TRBV6-6; CDR3aa: CASSLVPGQAGNQPQHF
j_gene: TRBJ2-5; v_gene: TRBV6-5; CDR3aa: CASSSPYSGSETQYF
j_gene: TRBJ2-7; v_gene: TRBV3-1/TRBV3-2; CDR3aa: CASSQGGGEQYF
j_gene: TRBJ2-6; v_gene: TRBV3-1/TRBV3-2; CDR3aa: CASSQAAGWLFGANVLTF
j_gene: TRBJ2-7; v_gene: TRBV20-1; CDR3aa: CSASSAGGTYEQYF
j_gene: TRBJ1-1; v_gene: TRBV11-3; CDR3aa: CASSPGQGWTEAFF
j_gene: TRBJ2-1; v_gene: TRBV3-1/TRBV3-2; CDR3aa: CASSLGLAGAPEQFF
j_gene: TRBJ2-3; v_gene: TRBV24-1; CDR3aa: CATSDATPRMEGTDTQYF
j_gene: TRBJ1-1; v_gene: TRBV5-1; CDR3aa: CASSFDSRNTEAFF
j_gene: TRBJ1-1; v_gene: TRBV28; CDR3aa: CASIPQGAAAFF
j_gene: TRBJ2-4; v_gene: TRBV28; CDR3aa: CASSETREENIQYF
j_gene: TRBJ1-6; v_gene: TRBV5-8; CDR3aa: CASSLQANNSPLHF
j_gene: TRBJ2-7; v_gene: TRBV5-1; CDR3aa: CASSPTVDEQYF
j_gene: TRBJ1-5; v_gene: TRBV30; CDR3aa: CAWTTGGTQPQHF
j_gene: TRBJ1-2; v_gene: TRBV2; CDR3aa: CASRGQGSHYGYTF
j_gene: TRBJ2-5; v_gene: TRBV10-3; CDR3aa: CAISEGRGETQYF
j_gene: TRBJ2-5; v_gene: TRBV3-1/TRBV3-2; CDR3aa: CASSLGQGETQYF
j_gene: TRBJ2-1; v_gene: TRBV12-3/TRBV12-4; CDR3aa: CASTPSGTDEQFF
j_gene: TRBJ2-1; v_gene: TRBV6-5; CDR3aa: CASSYGTGGYNEQFF
j_gene: TRBJ2-1; v_gene: TRBV5-1; CDR3aa: CASSLDPSGSFNEQFF